The entry below gives a single T cell receptor (beta chain) sequence along with its context. Together with a sample-barcoded 5' primer, a J-beta primer mix was included in a second PCR lasting roughly 6 to 12 cycles. MiXCR was run by TCRdb on the 5' RACE reads, yielding one entry per CDR3 protein. Of about 1,000,000 distinct CDR3 sequences in the sample, more than 40% are singletons; the top ten hold 18%. The V end lost 6 bases, the J end lost 0 bases, and 9 bases lay between the germline ends. CDR3 length equals 13 residues. The germline gives CDR1 SGHTA, CDR2 FQGNSA. The sample originates from a study of blood T cells in healthy people across ages. The study isolated at least 7 million PBMCs from each sample.

The chain carries TRBV7-2 and TRBJ2-7; D perhaps matches TRBD1 (5 bases). Sequencing was performed on blood. The clonotype was recovered from a woman in her sixties or seventies in good health. This chain's CDR3 is CASSIQVSYEQYF. The DNA of the CDR3 is TGTGCCAGCAGTATACAGGTCTCCTACGAGCAGTACTTC. Full variable domain (outside the CDR3, taken from reference TRBV7-2 and TRBJ2-7): GAGVSQSPSNKVTEKGKDVELRCDPISGHTALYWYRQSLGQGLEFLIYFQGNSAPDKSGLPSDRFSAERTGGSVSTLTIQRTQQEDSAVYLCASSIQVSYEQYFGPGTRLTVT.